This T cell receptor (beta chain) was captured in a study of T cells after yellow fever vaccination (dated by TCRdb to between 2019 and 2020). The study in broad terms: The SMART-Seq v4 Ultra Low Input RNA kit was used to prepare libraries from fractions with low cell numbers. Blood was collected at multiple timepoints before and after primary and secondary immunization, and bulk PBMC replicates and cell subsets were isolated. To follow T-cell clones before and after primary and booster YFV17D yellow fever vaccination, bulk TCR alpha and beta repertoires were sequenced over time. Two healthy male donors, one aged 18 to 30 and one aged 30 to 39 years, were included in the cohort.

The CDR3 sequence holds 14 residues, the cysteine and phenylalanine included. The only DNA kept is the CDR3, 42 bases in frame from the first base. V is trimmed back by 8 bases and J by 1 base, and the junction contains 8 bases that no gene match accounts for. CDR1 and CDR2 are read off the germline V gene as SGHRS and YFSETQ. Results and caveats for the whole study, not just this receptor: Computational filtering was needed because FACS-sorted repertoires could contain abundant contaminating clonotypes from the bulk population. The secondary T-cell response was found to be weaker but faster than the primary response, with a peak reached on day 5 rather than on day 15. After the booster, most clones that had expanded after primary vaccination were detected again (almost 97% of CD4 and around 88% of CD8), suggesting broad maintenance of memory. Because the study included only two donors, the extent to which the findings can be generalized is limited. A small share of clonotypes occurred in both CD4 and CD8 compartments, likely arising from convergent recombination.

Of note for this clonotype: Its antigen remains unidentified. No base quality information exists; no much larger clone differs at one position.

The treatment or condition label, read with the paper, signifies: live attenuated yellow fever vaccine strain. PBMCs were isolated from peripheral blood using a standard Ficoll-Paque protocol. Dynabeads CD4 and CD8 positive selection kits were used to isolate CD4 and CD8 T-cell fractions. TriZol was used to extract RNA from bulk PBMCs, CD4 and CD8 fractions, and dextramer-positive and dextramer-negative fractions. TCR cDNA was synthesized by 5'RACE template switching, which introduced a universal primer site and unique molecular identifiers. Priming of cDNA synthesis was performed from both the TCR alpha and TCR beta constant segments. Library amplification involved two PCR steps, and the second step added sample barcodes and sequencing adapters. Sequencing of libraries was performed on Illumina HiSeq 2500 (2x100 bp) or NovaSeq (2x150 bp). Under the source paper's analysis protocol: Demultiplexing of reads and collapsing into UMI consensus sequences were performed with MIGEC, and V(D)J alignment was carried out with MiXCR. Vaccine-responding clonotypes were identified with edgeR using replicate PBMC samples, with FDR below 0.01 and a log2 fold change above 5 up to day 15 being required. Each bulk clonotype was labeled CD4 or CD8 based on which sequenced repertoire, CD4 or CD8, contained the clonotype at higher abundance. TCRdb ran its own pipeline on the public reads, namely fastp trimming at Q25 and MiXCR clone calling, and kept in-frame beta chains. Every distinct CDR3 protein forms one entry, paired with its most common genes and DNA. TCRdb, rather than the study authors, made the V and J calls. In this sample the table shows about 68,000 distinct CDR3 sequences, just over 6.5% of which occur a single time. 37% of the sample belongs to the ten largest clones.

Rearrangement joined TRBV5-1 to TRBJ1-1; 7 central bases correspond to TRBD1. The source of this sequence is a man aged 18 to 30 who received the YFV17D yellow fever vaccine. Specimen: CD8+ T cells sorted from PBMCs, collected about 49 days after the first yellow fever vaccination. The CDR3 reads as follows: CASSSNRGNTEAFF. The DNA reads TGCGCCAGTTCGTCGAACAGGGGGAACACTGAAGCTTTCTTT.